These 31 T cell receptor beta chains share one sample of origin, sequenced in a study of vaccination and CD4 T cells after COVID-19. An Oncomine TCR Beta short-read assay was used to sequence the DNA from cultured CD4+ T cells. TCRdb re-called the PCR reads through MiXCR, storing one row per CDR3 protein. The sample lists about 21,000 distinct CDR3 sequences; 62% were seen once. Treatment: approximately nine-day PBMC culture with coronavirus spike peptide pools or control peptides (ViraFEST assay). These receptors lack a known antigen. The material was CD4+ T cells from blood, cultured in vitro, obtained before SARS-CoV-2 vaccination. The receptors shown here come from a human donor who received a COVID-19 vaccine.

This sequence joins TRBV19 and TRBJ2-5; 7 bases map to TRBD2. This CDR3 has 14 residues. Germline trimming cut 5 bases from V and 7 bases from J; bases unmatched to any gene: 10. Per germline, CDR1 LNHDA and CDR2 SQIVND (reference sequence). The CDR3 sequence is CASSLDPREGTQYF. CDR3 in DNA: TGTGCCAGTAGTTTGGACCCCAGGGAGGGGACCCAGTACTTC. Full variable domain (missing parts from reference TRBV19 and TRBJ2-5): DGGITQSPKYLFRKEGQNVTLSCEQNLNHDAMYWYRQDPGQGLRLIYYSQIVNDFQKGDIAEGYSVSREKKESFPLTVTSAQKNPTAFYLCASSLDPREGTQYFGPGTRLLVL.

The V gene is TRBV19, the J gene TRBJ1-6; no definite D call. The V gene lost 2 bases and the J gene lost 0 bases, with 11 bases spanning the gap. Germline V gene data show CDR1 as LNHDA and CDR2 as SQIVND (reference sequence). This CDR3 is built from 17 residues. The CDR3 bases are TGTGCCAGTAGTATACCTAGTGGGAGCTCCTATAATTCACCCCTCCACTTT. Protein: CASSIPSGSSYNSPLHF.

This chain connects TRBV7-6 to TRBJ1-4; 7 bases match TRBD1. There are 17 residues in the CDR3. Germline V lookup: CDR1 SGHVS, CDR2 FNYEAQ. V gave up 0 bases and J gave up 7 bases; unmatched junction bases: 11. CDR3 DNA: TGTGCCAGCAGCTTAGCCAACTTAGGGGGCAGGGGTGAAAAACTGTTTTTT. Its translation: CASSLANLGGRGEKLFF.

Here the CDR3 reads CATSTRTGGLETQYF. The DNA for the CDR3 is TGTGCCACCAGCACCCGGACAGGGGGCTTGGAGACCCAGTACTTC. The chain combines TRBV15 with TRBJ2-5, with 11 bases identical to TRBD1. In germline, CDR1 is LNHNV, CDR2 YYDKDF (reference sequence). Trimming removed 4 bases from V and 5 bases from J; junction bases left unmatched: 6. CDR3 length: 15 amino acids.

There are a few counts of this clonotype. The J gene is TRBJ1-5, the V gene TRBV6-1; TRBD1 is a possible D gene (5 bases). The V gene's germline CDR1 is MNHNS and CDR2 SASEGT. Between the trimmed V and J ends, which lost 11 bases and 7 bases, there was a span of 18 bases. This CDR3 contains 13 residues. The CDR3, as DNA: TGTGCCTGCCATCCGGGGGTTGACCAGCCCCAGCATTTT. Its translation: CACHPGVDQPQHF.

This rearrangement joins TRBV24-1 to TRBJ2-5; D unresolved. V lost 0 bases to trimming and J lost 2 bases, with 9 bases between them. Germline loops: CDR1 KGHDR, CDR2 SFDVKD. CDR3 length equals 15 residues. CDR3 nucleotide sequence: TGTGCCACCAGTGATTTGCGGGCGGAACAAGAGACCCAGTACTTC. Amino acid sequence: CATSDLRAEQETQYF.

The chain joins TRBV7-8 to TRBJ2-2; no clear D gene. This CDR3 region has 14 residues. Trimming stripped 5 bases from V and 5 bases from J, with 12 bases between. Per the germline V gene, CDR1 is SGHVS and CDR2 is FQNEAQ. This CDR3 is CASSGPAHTGELFF. Here the CDR3 DNA reads TGTGCCAGCAGCGGGCCCGCTCATACCGGGGAGCTGTTTTTT.

The J gene is TRBJ1-1, the V gene TRBV12-3 or TRBV12-4; D is unresolved. The length of the CDR3 is 13 residues. The V end lost 3 bases, the J end lost 4 bases, and 9 bases lay between the germline ends. The CDR3 sequence is CASSFREGTEAFF. DNA of the CDR3: TGTGCCAGCAGTTTTAGAGAGGGCACTGAAGCTTTCTTT.

This clonotype was seen only a few times. V is TRBV20-1 and J is TRBJ1-2; D is uncertain. The CDR3 loop spans 13 amino acids. V was clipped by 1 base and J by 3 bases, with 9 bases between them. Germline lookup yields CDR1 DFQATT and CDR2 SNEGSKA (reference sequence). CDR3 in DNA: TGCAGTGCTAGAGCGACCGGGGACTATGGCTACACCTTC. Its translation is CSARATGDYGYTF.

This chain uses TRBV24-1 with TRBJ2-5; 9 bases line up with TRBD2. Trimming at V came to 0 bases and at J to 2 bases, leaving 12 bases not matched to a gene. The germline gives CDR1 KGHDR, CDR2 SFDVKD. This CDR3 comprises 19 residues. The CDR3 region has the DNA TGTGCCACCAGTGATTTGGGGGCACTGGCGGGGGGGCCTCAAGAGACCCAGTACTTC. It specifies CATSDLGALAGGPQETQYF.

The chain links TRBV5-1 to TRBJ1-2; 10 bases fit TRBD1. The CDR3 loop spans 16 amino acids. With 4 bases clipped from V and 7 bases from J, the junction kept 13 bases outside the gene matches. Germline CDR1 and CDR2: SGHRS and YFSETQ. The CDR3 region is CASSRALTGGTGGYTF. CDR3 nucleotide sequence: TGCGCCAGCAGCCGGGCCCTGACAGGGGGCACTGGTGGCTACACCTTC. The variable domain in full, with the rest retrieved from reference TRBV5-1 and TRBJ1-2, is KAGVTQTPRYLIKTRGQQVTLSCSPISGHRSVSWYQQTPGQGLQFLFEYFSETQRNKGNFPGRFSGRQFSNSRSEMNVSTLELGDSALYLCASSRALTGGTGGYTFGSGTRLTVV.

This clonotype was counted between two and nine times. The V gene is TRBV20-1, the J gene TRBJ2-3; 7 bases are a match to TRBD1. V lost 0 bases and J lost 3; bases outside the gene matches: 6. The CDR3 extends over 15 amino acids. The germline gives CDR1 DFQATT, CDR2 SNEGSKA (reference sequence). The CDR3 DNA follows: TGCAGTGCTAGAGACTTCCAGACAGGGACAGATACGCAGTATTTT. This encodes CSARDFQTGTDTQYF.

The J gene is TRBJ1-4, the V gene TRBV2; 10 nucleotides match TRBD1. The CDR3 totals 13 residues. The V gene's germline CDR1 is SNHLY and CDR2 FYNNEI. The J segment lost 8 bases and the V segment lost 8 bases, leaving 5 bases of the junction unmatched. DNA for the CDR3: TGTGCCAGCCTCCGGGACAGGGGAGAAAAACTGTTTTTT. Amino acids: CASLRDRGEKLFF.

The V gene is TRBV20-1, the J gene TRBJ1-6, with 9 nucleotides matching TRBD1. This CDR3 region has 14 residues. V lost 3 bases to trimming and J lost 10 bases; unmatched junction nucleotides: 7. In germline, CDR1 is DFQATT, CDR2 SNEGSKA (reference sequence). The CDR3 bases are TGCAGTGCTAGGGACAGGGGTTTGGGGTCACCCCTCCACTTT. Translated, it gives CSARDRGLGSPLHF.

The CDR3 loop is CATSAQDSGNTIYF. The CDR3 DNA sequence: TGTGCCACCTCAGCTCAGGACTCTGGAAACACCATATATTTT. This sequence joins TRBV19 and TRBJ1-3; D call uncertain. This CDR3 comprises 14 residues. Germline V gene sequence: CDR1 LNHDA, CDR2 SQIVND (reference sequence). Trimming cost V 10 bases and J 0 bases, with 13 bases left between them.

The V call is TRBV6-1, the J call TRBJ1-1; 9 nucleotides agree with TRBD1. The CDR3 consists of 14 residues. CDR1 is MNHNS and CDR2 is SASEGT in the germline V gene. The J segment lost 3 bases and the V segment lost 4 bases, leaving 3 bases of the junction unmatched. The CDR3 region is CASSVNRGHTEAFF. The CDR3 bases are TGTGCCAGCAGTGTCAACAGGGGGCACACTGAAGCTTTCTTT.

The chain combines TRBV10-3 with TRBJ2-5; 10 positions agree with TRBD2. The V gene end was trimmed by 6 bases and the J gene end by 2 bases; junction bases not matched to a gene: 6. The CDR3 has 15 residues. Germline V lookup: CDR1 ENHRY, CDR2 SYGVKD. CDR3 sequence: CAIRPGLAEQETQYF. CDR3 in DNA: TGTGCCATCAGACCCGGACTAGCGGAACAAGAGACCCAGTACTTC.

This rearrangement joins TRBV30 to TRBJ1-1, with D possibly TRBD1 on 5 matching bases. This CDR3 is built from 10 residues. CDR1 and CDR2 (germline): GTSNPN, SVGIG (reference sequence). Trimming removed 0 bases from V and 10 bases from J, with 6 bases in between. CDR3 protein: CAWSVQAAFF. In nucleotides, the CDR3 is TGTGCCTGGAGTGTACAGGCAGCTTTCTTT.

The genes are TRBV28 and TRBJ1-6; perhaps TRBD1 as D (6 bases). The CDR3 has 16 residues. CDR1 and CDR2 (germline): MDHEN, SYDVKM. V lost 5 bases and J 5 bases, leaving 16 bases between the germline ends. CDR3 residues: CASSPQTGGDNSPLHF. The DNA of the CDR3 is TGTGCCAGCAGTCCCCAGACAGGCGGGGATAATTCACCCCTCCACTTT.

This clonotype appeared a few times. The chain recombines TRBV20-1 with TRBJ1-1; D gene ambiguous. Trimming shortened V by 6 bases and J by 7 bases, and 15 bases separated the two germline ends. This CDR3 has 12 residues. The V gene's germline CDR1 is DFQATT and CDR2 SNEGSKA (reference sequence). The CDR3 loop reads CSATGRPNEAFF. The CDR3 bases are TGCAGTGCAACCGGCCGACCCAATGAAGCTTTCTTT.

This sequence joins TRBV19 and TRBJ1-2; 12 bases agree with TRBD1. Germline CDR1 reads LNHDA; CDR2 reads SQIVND (reference sequence). The CDR3 is made up of 15 amino acids. The J segment lost 0 bases and the V segment lost 9 bases, leaving 5 bases of the junction unmatched. The CDR3 here is CASRDRGPANYGYTF. The CDR3, as DNA: TGTGCCAGCCGGGACAGGGGGCCCGCTAACTATGGCTACACCTTC.

J is TRBJ1-1 and V is TRBV12-3 or TRBV12-4; D may be TRBD1 (5 bases). This CDR3 is 15 amino acids long. With 2 bases removed from V and 1 base from J, the gap between germline ends came to 11 bases. The CDR3 DNA sequence: TGTGCCAGCAGTTTAAAGGGACTGGGGAACACTGAAGCTTTCTTT. Its translation: CASSLKGLGNTEAFF.

The V gene is TRBV29-1, the J gene TRBJ1-2; D is perhaps TRBD1 (5 bases). Trimming took off 6 bases at V and 8 bases at J, with 13 bases between the two ends. The germline CDR1 and CDR2 sequences are SQVTM and ANQGSEA. CDR3 size: 11 residues. In DNA, the CDR3 is TGCAGCGTACGAGGGACGAAAGGCTACACCTTC. Amino acids: CSVRGTKGYTF.

The chain couples TRBV29-1 to TRBJ1-1, with D maybe TRBD1 (5 bases). V lost 7 bases and J lost 7, with 13 bases in between. The CDR3 is made up of 11 amino acids. Germline assignment: CDR1 SQVTM and CDR2 ANQGSEA. In DNA, the CDR3 is TGCAGCGCTATACTCCAGGGTGAAGCTTTCTTT. Translated, it gives CSAILQGEAFF.

V usage is TRBV30 and J usage is TRBJ2-5; D is possibly TRBD1 or TRBD2 (5 bases each). CDR1 and CDR2 (germline): GTSNPN, SVGIG (reference sequence). CDR3 length: 14 residues. Trimming cost V 5 bases and J 7 bases, with 20 bases left between them. The CDR3 bases are TGTGCCTGGGGGGGATTGGGACGGTCAAGGACCCAGTACTTC. It specifies CAWGGLGRSRTQYF.

A few counts support this clonotype. This chain uses TRBV30 with TRBJ2-7; D remains ambiguous. The CDR3 loop spans 14 amino acids. The germline V gene has CDR1 GTSNPN and CDR2 SVGIG (reference sequence). V was shortened by 0 bases and J by 1 base, with 10 bases between the two germline ends. CDR3: CAWSVLAGSYEQYF. The CDR3 DNA is TGTGCCTGGAGTGTATTGGCTGGTTCCTACGAGCAGTACTTC.

The chain joins TRBV5-1 to TRBJ2-1; 9 bases are shared with TRBD2. The CDR3 loop spans 15 amino acids. Germline V gene lookup returns CDR1 SGHRS and CDR2 YFSETQ. The trim removed 4 bases at V and 12 bases at J, leaving 14 bases unmatched. CDR3 protein: CASSQQAGGLDGQFF. The CDR3 nucleotides read TGCGCCAGCAGCCAACAAGCGGGGGGTTTAGATGGGCAGTTCTTC.

The rearrangement uses TRBV27 and TRBJ2-2; weak D call: TRBD1 (6 bases). Trimming took off 2 bases at V and 1 base at J, with 8 bases between the two ends. This CDR3 is built from 15 residues. Germline V gene lookup returns CDR1 MNHEY and CDR2 SMNVEV (reference sequence). CDR3 sequence (DNA): TGTGCCAGCAGTTTAAGGGGGAGGAACACCGGGGAGCTGTTTTTT. It translates to CASSLRGRNTGELFF.

This chain joins TRBV2 and TRBJ2-2; 8 bases fit TRBD1. The CDR3 is 14 amino acids. Germline V gene data show CDR1 as SNHLY and CDR2 as FYNNEI. V lost 8 bases and J lost 7; bases outside the gene matches: 9. The CDR3, as DNA: TGTGCCAGCGGGAAGACAGGGGATGACGGGGAGCTGTTTTTT. Its translation is CASGKTGDDGELFF.

This clonotype was counted between two and nine times. The rearrangement links TRBV25-1 to TRBJ1-2, with no clear D. CDR1 is MGHDK and CDR2 is SYGVNS in the germline V gene. The V and J ends lost 4 bases and 6 bases respectively, with 15 bases between them. The CDR3 is made up of 14 amino acids. The CDR3 DNA reads TGTGCCAGCAGTGGAGACCTCTCTATACATGGCTACACCTTC. Its translation is CASSGDLSIHGYTF.

The CDR3 DNA sequence: TGTGCCAGCAGCGAAGGGGGGGGGCATCAGCCCCAGCATTTT. Protein: CASSEGGGHQPQHF. This sequence joins TRBV7-9 and TRBJ1-5; possible D gene TRBD1, 6 bases. From germline, CDR1 is SEHNR and CDR2 FQNEAQ (reference sequence). This CDR3 has 14 amino acids. The V end lost 5 bases, the J end lost 5 bases, and 13 bases lay between the germline ends.